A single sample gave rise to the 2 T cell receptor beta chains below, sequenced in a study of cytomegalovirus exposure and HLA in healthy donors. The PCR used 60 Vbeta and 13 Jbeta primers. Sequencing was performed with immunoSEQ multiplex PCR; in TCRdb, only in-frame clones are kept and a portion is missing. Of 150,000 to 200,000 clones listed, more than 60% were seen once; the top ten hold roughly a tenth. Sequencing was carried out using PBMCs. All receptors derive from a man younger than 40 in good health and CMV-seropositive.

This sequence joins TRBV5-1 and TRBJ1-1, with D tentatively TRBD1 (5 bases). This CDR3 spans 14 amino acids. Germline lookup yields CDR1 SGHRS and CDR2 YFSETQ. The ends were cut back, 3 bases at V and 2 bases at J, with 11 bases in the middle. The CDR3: CASSYGGVNTEAFF. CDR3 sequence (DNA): TGCGCCAGCAGCTATGGAGGGGTTAACACTGAAGCTTTCTTT.

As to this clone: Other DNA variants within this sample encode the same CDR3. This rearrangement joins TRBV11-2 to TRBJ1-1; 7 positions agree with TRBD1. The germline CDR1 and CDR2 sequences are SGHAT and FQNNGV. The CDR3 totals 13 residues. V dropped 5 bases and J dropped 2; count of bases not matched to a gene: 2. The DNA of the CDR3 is TGTGCCAGCAGCCGGGACAGAAACACTGAAGCTTTCTTT. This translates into CASSRDRNTEAFF.